A single sample gave rise to the 10 T cell receptor beta chains below, sequenced in a study of T cell responses to AZD1222 COVID-19 vaccine. The repertoire was sequenced with immunoSEQ multiplex PCR; TCRdb's copy has only in-frame clones and lacks some. Altogether around 89,000 clones are present, under 90% being singletons, with the ten largest covering 10% to 13%. The source material was peripheral blood, sampled on day 0 of AZD1222 vaccination. These receptors came from an adult in good health.

This chain connects TRBV28 to TRBJ2-1; D possibly corresponds to TRBD1 (6 bases). Germline V CDR1 and CDR2: MDHEN, SYDVKM. Trimming removed 5 bases from V and 2 bases from J, with 10 bases in between. CDR3 length equals 14 residues. In DNA form, the CDR3 reads TGTGCCAGCAGTACGAGGGGGACCTACAATGAGCAGTTCTTC. Protein: CASSTRGTYNEQFF.

This clone occurred a few times. The DNA of the CDR3 is TGTGCCAGCAGTTTAGGAGGGGTTGGCTCTGGAAACACCATATATTTT. This codes for CASSLGGVGSGNTIYF. The rearrangement joins TRBV28 to TRBJ1-3; TRBD1 might be the D (5 bases). This CDR3 has 16 amino acids. V lost 2 bases, J lost 0 bases, and 11 bases lay in between. Looked up from germline, CDR1 is MDHEN and CDR2 is SYDVKM.

The genes are TRBV1 and TRBJ2-7; the table's D call TRBD1 went unverified against the DNA. TRBV1 is recorded as a pseudogene. CDR3 length: 16 residues. The chain's CDR3 is CTSSQHAGQRAHEQYF. As DNA, the CDR3 is TGCACCAGCAGCCAACATGCCGGACAGAGGGCCCACGAGCAGTACTTC.

CDR3 residues: CASSTQGIPYEQYF. The CDR3 nucleotides read TGTGCCAGCAGTACCCAGGGGATCCCCTACGAGCAGTACTTC. This rearrangement joins TRBV28 to TRBJ2-7; TRBD1 might be the D (6 bases). Trimming stripped 5 bases from V and 2 bases from J, with 13 bases between. The germline gives CDR1 MDHEN, CDR2 SYDVKM. The CDR3 is 14 residues long.

The genes are TRBV6-5 and TRBJ1-5; TRBD1 is a possible D gene (5 bases). The V end lost 5 bases, the J end lost 7 bases, and 12 bases lay between the germline ends. CDR1 and CDR2 from the germline V gene are MNHEY and SVGAGI. The CDR3 length is 13 residues. CDR3 coding DNA: TGTGCCAGCAGTCGGGGACCTATCCAGCCCCAGCATTTT. This encodes CASSRGPIQPQHF.

The CDR3 reads CASSLESAVQETQYF. The CDR3 DNA reads TGTGCCAGCAGCTTAGAGTCAGCCGTTCAAGAGACCCAGTACTTC. V is TRBV7-8 and J is TRBJ2-5; D is unresolved. V lost 1 base and J lost 2, with 11 bases in between. The germline V gene has CDR1 SGHVS and CDR2 FQNEAQ. The CDR3 extends over 15 amino acids.

The chain couples TRBV6-5 to TRBJ1-5; 11 bases map to TRBD1. This CDR3 is built from 15 residues. V shed 5 bases and J 3 bases; nucleotides not matched to a gene: 3. CDR1 MNHEY and CDR2 SVGAGI come from the germline V gene. DNA for the CDR3: TGTGCCAGCAGTCGGGACAGGGGGAACAATCAGCCCCAGCATTTT. It is translated as CASSRDRGNNQPQHF.

The genes are TRBV6-6 and TRBJ1-5; D is unclear. Trimming removed 0 bases from V and 0 bases from J, with 6 bases in between. There are 15 residues in the CDR3. CDR1 MNHNY and CDR2 SVGAGI come from the germline V gene (reference sequence). The CDR3 bases are TGTGCCAGCAGTTACTCGAGGTATAGCAATCAGCCCCAGCATTTT. It codes for CASSYSRYSNQPQHF.

The chain couples TRBV5-5 to TRBJ2-6, with D perhaps assigned TRBD1 or TRBD2 (6 bases each). Trimming cost V 2 bases and J 0 bases, with 21 bases left between them. CDR1 is SGHKS, CDR2 YYEKEE, per germline (reference sequence). The CDR3 runs 20 residues. DNA for the CDR3: TGTGCCAGCAGCTTTACTTGGGAGGTAGGGGGGACCTCTGGGGCCAACGTCCTGACTTTC. This gives the protein CASSFTWEVGGTSGANVLTF.

The V and J genes are TRBV6-1 and TRBJ2-7; D not resolved. The CDR3 spans 12 residues. The germline gives CDR1 MNHNS, CDR2 SASEGT. Trimming removed 1 base from V and 8 bases from J, with 9 bases in between. The CDR3 nucleotides read TGTGCCAGCAGTGAAGGACCCTTCAAGCAGTACTTC. Translating it yields CASSEGPFKQYF.